The clone carrying this TCR beta chain came up a few times. What it recognizes is unknown. This entry belongs to a study of blood T cells in healthy people across ages. The ends lost 3 bases at V and 6 bases at J; junction bases unmatched: 4. CDR3 length equals 13 residues. The germline CDR1 and CDR2 sequences are MNHEY and SMNVEV (reference sequence). General observations from the study: Roughly linearly, TCR beta diversity per million T cells fell as age increased. Aged donors had fewer naive CD4+ cells and lower diversity than long-lived donors. Bulk PBMC profiling left naive and antigen-experienced comparisons inconclusive.

PCR was performed a second time for roughly 7 to 12 cycles using a sample-barcoded 5' primer and a J-beta primer mix. Tags on each cDNA molecule came from a template-switch adaptor with 12 random nucleotides. In TCRdb, the 5' RACE reads were re-called with MiXCR into one record per CDR3 protein. The sample lists about 640,000 distinct CDR3 sequences, around 43% occurring once. The TCR was taken from an older man in good health. Sequenced material: blood. The chain joins TRBV27 to TRBJ2-7; 8 bases fit TRBD1. The CDR3 sequence is CASSLRQGFEQYF. The DNA for the CDR3 is TGTGCCAGCAGTTTGCGACAGGGGTTCGAGCAGTACTTC.